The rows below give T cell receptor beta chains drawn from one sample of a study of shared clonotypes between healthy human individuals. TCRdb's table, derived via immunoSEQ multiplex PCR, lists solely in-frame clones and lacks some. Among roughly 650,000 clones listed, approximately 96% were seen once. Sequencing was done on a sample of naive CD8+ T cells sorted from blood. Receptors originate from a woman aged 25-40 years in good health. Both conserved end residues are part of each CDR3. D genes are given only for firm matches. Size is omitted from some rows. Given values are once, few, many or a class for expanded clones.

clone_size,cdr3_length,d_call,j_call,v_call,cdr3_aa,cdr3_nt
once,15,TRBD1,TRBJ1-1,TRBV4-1,CASSPPTGPLPEAFF,TGCGCCAGCAGCCCCCCGACAGGGCCCCTTCCTGAAGCTTTCTTT
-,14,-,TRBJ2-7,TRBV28,CASSFRGGIYEQYF,TGTGCCAGCAGTTTTAGGGGCGGGATCTACGAGCAGTACTTC
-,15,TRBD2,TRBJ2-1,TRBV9,CASSVVGTSDNEQFF,TGTGCCAGCAGCGTAGTCGGGACTAGCGACAATGAGCAGTTCTTC
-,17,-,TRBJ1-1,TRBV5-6,CASSMSGTILVNTEAFF,TGTGCCAGCAGCATGTCCGGGACGATACTCGTGAACACTGAAGCTTTCTTT
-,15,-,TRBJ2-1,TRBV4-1,CASSAINTQGTEQFF,TGCGCCAGCAGTGCCATAAATACACAGGGCACTGAGCAGTTCTTC
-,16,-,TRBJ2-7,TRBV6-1,CASSGYLRGSSYEQYF,TGTGCCAGCAGTGGCTACTTGCGGGGCAGCTCCTACGAGCAGTACTTC
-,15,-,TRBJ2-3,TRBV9,CASSSRGGSPDTQYF,TGTGCCAGCAGCTCTAGGGGAGGATCCCCCGATACGCAGTATTTT
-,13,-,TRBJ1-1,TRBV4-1,CASSQGGLTEAFF,TGCGCCAGCAGCCAGGGGGGGCTTACTGAAGCTTTCTTT
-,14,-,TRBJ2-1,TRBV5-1,CASKVGGTLNEQFF,TGCGCCAGCAAAGTCGGCGGAACCCTGAATGAGCAGTTCTTC
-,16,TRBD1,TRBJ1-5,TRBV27,CASSLRPGTGNQPQHF,TGTGCCAGCAGTTTAAGGCCCGGGACAGGTAATCAGCCCCAGCATTTT
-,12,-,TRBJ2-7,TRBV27,CASSKTGHEQYF,TGTGCCAGCAGTAAGACAGGCCACGAGCAGTACTTC
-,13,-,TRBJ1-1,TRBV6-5,CASSYSSRSVIFF,TGTGCCAGCAGTTACTCCAGCAGGTCCGTTATCTTCTTT
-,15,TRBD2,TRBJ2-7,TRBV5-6,CASSLGGTIDYEQYF,TGTGCCAGCAGCTTGGGCGGGACTATTGATTACGAGCAGTACTTC
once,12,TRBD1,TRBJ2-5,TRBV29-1,CSAWTGEETQYF,TGCAGCGCCTGGACAGGGGAAGAGACCCAGTACTTC
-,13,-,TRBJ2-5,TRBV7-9,CASSSDRQETQYF,TGTGCCAGCAGCTCTGACAGACAAGAGACCCAGTACTTC
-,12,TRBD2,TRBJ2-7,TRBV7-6,CASSPGGYEQYF,TGTGCCAGCAGCCCGGGGGGCTACGAGCAGTACTTC
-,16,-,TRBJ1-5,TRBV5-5,CASSYGGQGGNQPQHF,TGTGCCAGCAGCTATGGGGGCCAGGGTGGCAATCAGCCCCAGCATTTT
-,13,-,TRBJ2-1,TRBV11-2,CASSSSGGHEQFF,TGTGCCAGCAGCTCTTCCGGTGGCCATGAGCAGTTCTTC
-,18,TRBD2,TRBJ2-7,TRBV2,CASSARGLASFRAYEQYF,TGTGCCAGCAGTGCTCGGGGACTAGCGTCCTTTCGGGCCTACGAGCAGTACTTC
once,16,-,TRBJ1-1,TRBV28,CASSFLSEGLGTEAFF,TGTGCCAGCAGTTTCCTGTCTGAGGGTCTGGGCACTGAAGCTTTCTTT
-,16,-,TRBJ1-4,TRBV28,CASSLYRGATNEKLFF,TGTGCCAGCAGTTTATATCGGGGGGCAACTAATGAAAAACTGTTTTTT
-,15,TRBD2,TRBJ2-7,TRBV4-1,CASSLRTSGYYEQYF,TGCGCCAGCAGCCTACGGACTAGCGGGTACTACGAGCAGTACTTC
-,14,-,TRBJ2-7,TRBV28,CASSFEGDVYEQYF,TGTGCCAGCAGTTTTGAGGGGGACGTGTACGAGCAGTACTTC
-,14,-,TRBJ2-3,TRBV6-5,CASSWVADTDTQYF,TGTGCCAGCAGTTGGGTAGCGGACACAGATACGCAGTATTTT
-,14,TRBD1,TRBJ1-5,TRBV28,CASSGVQGDQPQHF,TGTGCCAGCAGTGGGGTCCAGGGGGATCAGCCCCAGCATTTT
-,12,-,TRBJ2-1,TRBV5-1,CASSGDGNEQFF,TGCGCCAGCAGCGGAGACGGCAATGAGCAGTTCTTC
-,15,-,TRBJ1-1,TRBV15,CATSLSGDLGTEAFF,TGTGCCACCAGCTTATCAGGGGACTTAGGGACTGAAGCTTTCTTT
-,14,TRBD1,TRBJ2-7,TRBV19,CASSSTGGSYEQYF,TGTGCCAGTAGTAGCACAGGGGGCTCCTACGAGCAGTACTTC
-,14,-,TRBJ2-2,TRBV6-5,CASGFEEVTGELFF,TGTGCCAGCGGGTTTGAAGAGGTTACCGGGGAGCTGTTTTTT
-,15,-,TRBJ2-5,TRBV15,CATSREGGEGETQYF,TGTGCCACCAGCAGAGAAGGGGGTGAGGGGGAGACCCAGTACTTC
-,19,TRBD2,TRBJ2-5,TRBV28,CASSNPPGLAGVDQETQYF,TGTGCCAGCAGTAATCCTCCGGGACTAGCGGGAGTCGACCAAGAGACCCAGTACTTC